This is a list of T cell receptor beta chains from one sample in a study of blood T cell repertoires in COVID-19. This table comes from immunoSEQ multiplex PCR, and its TCRdb copy is limited to in-frame clones, with some not included. The data contain about 190,000 clones, about 88% of them singletons. The sequencing sample was made of PBMCs or T cells enriched from blood (not recorded which). The receptors shown here come from a woman aged 35 to 49 in a cohort exposed to, infected with or recovered from COVID-19 (not recorded which). Both conserved end residues are part of each CDR3. D genes are given only for firm matches. Some rows mark clone size as missing; the rest say once, few, many or name a class of expanded clone.

CDR3 protein: CATSDWRGGSPQHF; CDR3 DNA: TGTGCCACCAGTGATTGGAGAGGAGGATCGCCCCAGCATTTT; D gene: -; clone size: -; J gene: TRBJ1-5; V gene: TRBV24-1
CDR3 protein: CASRGNRANYGYTF; CDR3 DNA: TGTGCCAGCCGGGGAAACAGAGCTAACTATGGCTACACCTTC; D gene: -; clone size: -; J gene: TRBJ1-2; V gene: TRBV19
CDR3 protein: CASSLGGSTDTQYF; CDR3 DNA: TGTGCCAGCAGCTTGGGGGGAAGCACAGATACGCAGTATTTT; D gene: -; clone size: -; J gene: TRBJ2-3; V gene: TRBV9
CDR3 protein: CASSHILSVEAFF; CDR3 DNA: TGTGCCAGTAGTCATATTCTTAGTGTGGAAGCTTTCTTT; D gene: -; clone size: -; J gene: TRBJ1-1; V gene: TRBV19
CDR3 protein: CASSPTSLAGSDTQYF; CDR3 DNA: TGTGCCAGCAGCCCAACGAGTCTAGCGGGGTCAGATACGCAGTATTTT; D gene: TRBD2; clone size: -; J gene: TRBJ2-3; V gene: TRBV5-4
CDR3 protein: CASSTSGETQYF; CDR3 DNA: TGTGCCAGCAGTACTAGCGGGGAGACCCAGTACTTC; D gene: TRBD2; clone size: -; J gene: TRBJ2-5; V gene: TRBV2
CDR3 protein: CASSARPMGTEAFF; CDR3 DNA: TGTGCCAGCAGTGCGAGGCCGATGGGTACTGAAGCTTTCTTT; D gene: -; clone size: -; J gene: TRBJ1-1; V gene: TRBV5-4
CDR3 protein: CASSPQLGGAGNTIYF; CDR3 DNA: TGTGCCAGCAGCCCCCAACTGGGAGGGGCCGGAAACACCATATATTTT; D gene: -; clone size: -; J gene: TRBJ1-3; V gene: TRBV14
CDR3 protein: CASSLLPGQGSGSEKLFF; CDR3 DNA: TGTGCCAGCAGCCTACTCCCGGGACAGGGGAGTGGTAGTGAAAAACTGTTTTTT; D gene: TRBD1; clone size: -; J gene: TRBJ1-4; V gene: TRBV7-8
CDR3 protein: CASTLLAGASRVQFF; CDR3 DNA: TGTGCCAGCACTTTACTAGCGGGCGCCTCTCGAGTGCAGTTCTTC; D gene: TRBD2; clone size: -; J gene: TRBJ2-1; V gene: TRBV7-2
CDR3 protein: CASSVGDGTEAFF; CDR3 DNA: TGTGCCAGCAGCGTGGGAGATGGAACTGAAGCTTTCTTT; D gene: -; clone size: -; J gene: TRBJ1-1; V gene: TRBV9
CDR3 protein: CASSLSPSGASNEQFF; CDR3 DNA: TGTGCCAGCAGTTTATCCCCGTCCGGTGCTAGCAATGAGCAGTTCTTC; D gene: -; clone size: -; J gene: TRBJ2-1; V gene: TRBV27
CDR3 protein: CASSRRTDTEAFF; CDR3 DNA: TGCGCCAGCAGCCGGAGGACAGACACTGAAGCTTTCTTT; D gene: -; clone size: -; J gene: TRBJ1-1; V gene: TRBV5-1
CDR3 protein: CASSQDKRVNEKLFF; CDR3 DNA: TGTGCCAGCAGCCAAGATAAGAGAGTTAATGAAAAACTGTTTTTT; D gene: -; clone size: -; J gene: TRBJ1-4; V gene: TRBV4-2
CDR3 protein: CASSQTGLLQETQYF; CDR3 DNA: TGCGCCAGCAGCCAGACAGGCCTCCTCCAAGAGACCCAGTACTTC; D gene: -; clone size: -; J gene: TRBJ2-5; V gene: TRBV5-1
CDR3 protein: CASSLIQNRISGNTIYF; CDR3 DNA: TGTGCCAGCAGCTTAATACAAAACAGGATCTCTGGAAACACCATATATTTT; D gene: -; clone size: -; J gene: TRBJ1-3; V gene: TRBV11-2
CDR3 protein: CASSRSSGSTDTQYF; CDR3 DNA: TGTGCCAGCAGTCGGAGTAGCGGGAGCACAGATACGCAGTATTTT; D gene: TRBD2; clone size: once; J gene: TRBJ2-3; V gene: TRBV11-2
CDR3 protein: CASSSIQQGITEAFF; CDR3 DNA: TGCGCCAGCAGCTCAATACAGCAGGGGATCACTGAAGCTTTCTTT; D gene: -; clone size: -; J gene: TRBJ1-1; V gene: TRBV5-1
CDR3 protein: CAISEGLGTAYGYTF; CDR3 DNA: TGTGCCATCAGTGAGGGTTTAGGGACAGCTTATGGCTACACCTTC; D gene: TRBD1; clone size: -; J gene: TRBJ1-2; V gene: TRBV10-3
CDR3 protein: CASSFRAYNEQFF; CDR3 DNA: TGTGCCAGCAGTTTTCGGGCCTACAATGAGCAGTTCTTC; D gene: -; clone size: -; J gene: TRBJ2-1; V gene: TRBV27
CDR3 protein: CASSDSGGGSYNEQFF; CDR3 DNA: TGTGCCAGCAGTGACTCTGGCGGGGGGTCCTACAATGAGCAGTTCTTC; D gene: TRBD2; clone size: few; J gene: TRBJ2-1; V gene: TRBV6-4
CDR3 protein: CVRSLTPGLAVNTGELFF; CDR3 DNA: TGTGTCAGAAGCTTAACCCCGGGGCTAGCGGTGAACACCGGGGAGCTGTTTTTT; D gene: -; clone size: -; J gene: TRBJ2-2; V gene: TRBV7-5
CDR3 protein: CASSSEVNTEAFF; CDR3 DNA: TGTGCCAGCAGCTCAGAGGTCAACACTGAAGCTTTCTTT; D gene: -; clone size: -; J gene: TRBJ1-1; V gene: TRBV7-9
CDR3 protein: CASSQEGQGTQETQYF; CDR3 DNA: TGCGCCAGCAGCCAAGAAGGGCAGGGGACACAAGAGACCCAGTACTTC; D gene: -; clone size: few; J gene: TRBJ2-5; V gene: TRBV4-3
CDR3 protein: CASSQDPPTGLGPEAFF; CDR3 DNA: TGCGCCAGCAGCCAAGATCCCCCCACAGGGTTGGGGCCTGAAGCTTTCTTT; D gene: -; clone size: -; J gene: TRBJ1-1; V gene: TRBV4-1
CDR3 protein: CASSQGGGGGTEAFF; CDR3 DNA: TGTGCCAGCAGCCAAGGTGGGGGCGGAGGAACTGAAGCTTTCTTT; D gene: -; clone size: -; J gene: TRBJ1-1; V gene: TRBV4-2
CDR3 protein: CASSLGAMNTEAFF; CDR3 DNA: TGTGCCAGCAGCTTAGGTGCGATGAACACTGAAGCTTTCTTT; D gene: -; clone size: -; J gene: TRBJ1-1; V gene: TRBV11-3
CDR3 protein: CASSLSSQGGYEQYF; CDR3 DNA: TGTGCCAGCAGCTTGTCTAGTCAGGGAGGTTACGAGCAGTACTTC; D gene: -; clone size: -; J gene: TRBJ2-7; V gene: TRBV5-4
CDR3 protein: CASSRRGANQPQHF; CDR3 DNA: TGTGCCAGCAGCCGACGCGGGGCCAATCAGCCCCAGCATTTT; D gene: -; clone size: -; J gene: TRBJ1-5; V gene: TRBV3-1/TRBV3-2
CDR3 protein: CASSLISGQPMNTEAFF; CDR3 DNA: TGTGCCAGCAGCTTAATCTCGGGACAGCCGATGAACACTGAAGCTTTCTTT; D gene: TRBD1; clone size: once; J gene: TRBJ1-1; V gene: TRBV7-9
CDR3 protein: CASSQVPQAGGSYTF; CDR3 DNA: TGCGCCAGCAGCCAAGTCCCTCAGGCGGGGGGGAGCTACACCTTC; D gene: -; clone size: -; J gene: TRBJ1-2; V gene: TRBV4-1
CDR3 protein: CACSRDREAFF; CDR3 DNA: TGTGCCTGCAGCCGGGACAGAGAAGCTTTCTTT; D gene: TRBD1; clone size: -; J gene: TRBJ1-1; V gene: TRBV6-5
CDR3 protein: CATSTTGGGLDGYTF; CDR3 DNA: TGTGCCACCAGCACCACCGGCGGGGGCCTCGATGGCTACACCTTC; D gene: -; clone size: -; J gene: TRBJ1-2; V gene: TRBV15
CDR3 protein: CASGRGESTSRANEQFF; CDR3 DNA: TGCGCCAGCGGGAGGGGGGAGTCAACCTCGCGGGCGAATGAGCAGTTCTTC; D gene: -; clone size: once; J gene: TRBJ2-1; V gene: TRBV5-1
CDR3 protein: CACYSGSSHEQFF; CDR3 DNA: TGTGCCTGCTATAGCGGGAGTTCCCATGAGCAGTTCTTC; D gene: TRBD2; clone size: -; J gene: TRBJ2-1; V gene: TRBV30
CDR3 protein: CASSEFGNEDEQYF; CDR3 DNA: TGTGCCAGCAGTGAATTCGGGAACGAAGACGAGCAGTACTTC; D gene: -; clone size: once; J gene: TRBJ2-7; V gene: TRBV27
CDR3 protein: CASSLYPWDRELGNTIYF; CDR3 DNA: TGCGCCAGCAGCTTGTACCCTTGGGACAGGGAACTTGGAAACACCATATATTTT; D gene: TRBD1; clone size: -; J gene: TRBJ1-3; V gene: TRBV5-1
CDR3 protein: CASSGELDRVGYEQYF; CDR3 DNA: TGTGCCAGCAGTGGTGAATTGGACAGGGTGGGCTACGAGCAGTACTTC; D gene: TRBD1; clone size: -; J gene: TRBJ2-7; V gene: TRBV2
CDR3 protein: CASSYSETDTQYF; CDR3 DNA: TGTGCCAGCAGTTATTCGGAGACAGATACGCAGTATTTT; D gene: -; clone size: few; J gene: TRBJ2-3; V gene: TRBV6-2/TRBV6-3
CDR3 protein: CASSLELGSEQFF; CDR3 DNA: TGTGCCAGCAGCTTAGAGTTGGGGAGCGAGCAGTTCTTC; D gene: -; clone size: -; J gene: TRBJ2-1; V gene: TRBV11-2
CDR3 protein: CAWRVRLAGPGELFF; CDR3 DNA: TGTGCCTGGAGAGTGCGACTAGCGGGACCCGGGGAGCTGTTTTTT; D gene: TRBD2; clone size: -; J gene: TRBJ2-2; V gene: TRBV30
CDR3 protein: CASSLVADTYEQYF; CDR3 DNA: TGTGCCAGCAGCTTGGTAGCGGACACCTACGAGCAGTACTTC; D gene: -; clone size: -; J gene: TRBJ2-7; V gene: TRBV7-9